The rows below give T cell receptor beta chains drawn from one sample of a study of response to subunit inactivated influenza vaccine. TCRdb re-derived calls from the RT-PCR reads in MiXCR, one entry per CDR3 protein. The data hold under 800,000 distinct CDR3 sequences, with around 14% observed a single time. The input for sequencing was PBMCs from blood, taken 14 days before vaccination. The receptors shown here come from a man in his fifties or sixties who received an inactivated influenza vaccine. Each CDR3 is given with its conserved first and last residue. The D gene is left open where the match is weak. Only part of the rows carry a size: once, few, many, or a class if the clone is expanded.

TRBJ2-5 TRBV5-1 . . CASSLAGATGETQYF TGCGCCAGCAGCTTGGCGGGGGCGACCGGGGAGACCCAGTACTTC
TRBJ2-1 TRBV10-1 . TRBD2 CASRGAGGLYNEQFF TGCGCCAGCAGGGGGGCGGGGGGCCTCTACAATGAGCAGTTCTTC
TRBJ2-2 TRBV6-1 many . CASIEAGLTGELFF TGTGCCAGCATAGAGGCTGGTCTCACCGGGGAGCTGTTTTTT
TRBJ1-1 TRBV7-9 few . CASSSMNTEAFF TGTGCCAGCAGCTCAATGAACACTGAAGCTTTCTTT
TRBJ2-2 TRBV10-1 . . CASSVNRDHTGELFF TGCGCCAGCAGCGTAAACAGGGACCACACCGGGGAGCTGTTTTTT
TRBJ1-5 TRBV20-1 few . CSARGQGKEPQHF TGCAGTGCCAGAGGGCAGGGGAAGGAGCCCCAGCATTTT
TRBJ2-4 TRBV28 . . CASSFSSMTAQNIQYF TGTGCCAGCAGTTTTTCGAGCATGACCGCTCAAAACATTCAGTACTTC
TRBJ1-5 TRBV5-6 . . CASSWWSRNQPQHF TGTGCCAGCAGCTGGTGGAGTCGGAATCAGCCCCAGCATTTT
TRBJ2-3 TRBV28 . . CASSSPRTGTDTQYF TGTGCCAGCAGTTCCCCTCGGACCGGCACAGATACGCAGTATTTT
TRBJ2-1 TRBV20-1 many . CSASRGSSNNEQFF TGCAGTGCTAGTCGGGGCAGCTCAAACAATGAGCAGTTCTTC
TRBJ1-5 TRBV4-2 . . CASSQDLWGGQPQHF TGTGCCAGCAGCCAAGACTTGTGGGGTGGTCAGCCCCAGCATTTT
TRBJ2-1 TRBV6-1 many TRBD1 CASSAWTGINEQFF TGTGCCAGCAGTGCTTGGACAGGGATCAATGAGCAGTTCTTC
TRBJ1-5 TRBV4-2 . TRBD1 CASSLGTGGIQPQHF TGTGCCAGCAGCCTCGGGACAGGGGGGATTCAGCCCCAGCATTTT
TRBJ2-7 TRBV10-2 few . CASQIFDRTYEQYF TGCGCCAGTCAAATATTCGACAGGACCTACGAGCAGTACTTC
TRBJ2-1 TRBV7-8 many . CASSPRRYNEQFF TGTGCCAGCAGCCCGAGACGGTACAATGAGCAGTTCTTC
TRBJ2-5 TRBV15 . TRBD2 CATSPREGRETQYF TGTGCCACCAGCCCGAGGGAGGGGCGGGAGACCCAGTACTTC
TRBJ2-7 TRBV4-2 . TRBD1 CASSQDLGTGLYEQYF TGTGCCAGCAGCCAAGATCTTGGGACAGGGCTCTACGAGCAGTACTTC
TRBJ2-7 TRBV12-3/TRBV12-4 few TRBD2 CASSWTQRGEQYF TGTGCCAGCAGCTGGACCCAGCGGGGCGAGCAGTACTTC
TRBJ2-1 TRBV7-9 . . CASSLVVQGTYNEQFF TGTGCCAGCAGCTTAGTCGTGCAGGGGACGTACAATGAGCAGTTCTTC
TRBJ2-1 TRBV11-1 . TRBD2 CASSDLMLAGVHFGEQFF TGTGCCAGCAGCGACCTTATGCTAGCGGGAGTCCATTTCGGTGAGCAGTTCTTC
TRBJ2-1 TRBV28 many . CASSLEGLNEQFF TGTGCCAGCAGTCTGGAGGGTTTGAATGAGCAGTTCTTC
TRBJ2-1 TRBV5-1 . TRBD2 CASSSGLAGGQGNEQFF TGCGCCAGCAGCTCGGGACTAGCGGGAGGGCAAGGGAATGAGCAGTTCTTC
TRBJ2-1 TRBV5-1 . . CASSLPRGAYNEQFF TGCGCCAGCAGCTTGCCCCGGGGCGCCTACAATGAGCAGTTCTTC
TRBJ1-3 TRBV3-1 few . CASSQGGAQGNTIYF TGTGCCAGCAGCCAAGGGGGGGCCCAGGGAAACACCATATATTTT
TRBJ1-5 TRBV5-1 . . CASSRDNRNQPQHF TGCGCCAGCAGCCGGGACAATAGAAATCAGCCCCAGCATTTT
TRBJ2-7 TRBV21-1 . . CASSKVPGTSPYEQYF TGTGCCAGCAGCAAAGTCCCCGGGACTAGCCCCTACGAGCAGTACTTC
TRBJ1-4 TRBV20-1 few . CSARVRQAKGEKLFF TGCAGTGCTAGAGTTAGGCAGGCCAAAGGTGAAAAACTGTTTTTT
TRBJ1-5 TRBV27 few TRBD1 CASRGTGGGYNQPQHF TGTGCCAGCAGGGGGACAGGGGGGGGTTACAATCAGCCCCAGCATTTT
TRBJ2-3 TRBV15 few TRBD2 CATSRGSSGGADTQYF TGTGCCACCAGCAGAGGAAGTAGCGGGGGGGCGGATACGCAGTATTTT
TRBJ2-7 TRBV10-3 few . CAISGDSSYEQYF TGTGCCATCAGTGGGGACTCTTCCTACGAGCAGTACTTC
TRBJ2-7 TRBV4-3 few . CASLRGLASYEQYF TGCGCCAGCCTAAGGGGGTTGGCCTCCTACGAGCAGTACTTC
TRBJ2-5 TRBV12-3/TRBV12-4 many . CASSFRSGVETQYF TGTGCCAGCAGTTTCAGGTCAGGGGTGGAGACCCAGTACTTC
TRBJ2-2 TRBV6-1 few TRBD2 CASSPTSGSTGELFF TGTGCCAGCAGCCCTACTAGCGGGAGCACCGGGGAGCTGTTTTTT
TRBJ1-1 TRBV5-5 few . CASSLPVMNTEAFF TGTGCCAGCAGCTTGCCGGTCATGAACACTGAAGCTTTCTTT
TRBJ1-1 TRBV7-9 many . CASSLESGTEAFF TGTGCCAGCAGCTTAGAATCCGGGACTGAAGCTTTCTTT
TRBJ1-1 TRBV5-1 . . CASSLGEARSEAFF TGCGCCAGCAGCTTGGGAGAGGCGAGGTCTGAAGCTTTCTTT
TRBJ2-3 TRBV15 . . CATSRELGGKDTQYF TGTGCCACCAGCCGGGAGCTAGGGGGGAAAGATACGCAGTATTTT
TRBJ2-6 TRBV6-5 many . CASSYSDGRRSGANVLTF TGTGCCAGCAGTTACTCGGACGGCAGGAGGTCTGGGGCCAACGTCCTGACTTTC
TRBJ2-7 TRBV30 many TRBD1 CAWSAGTDYEQYF TGTGCCTGGAGTGCTGGGACAGACTACGAGCAGTACTTC
TRBJ1-2 TRBV12-3/TRBV12-4 few TRBD1 CASSFGQGAGYTF TGTGCCAGCAGTTTTGGGCAGGGGGCTGGCTACACCTTC
TRBJ2-2 TRBV6-2/TRBV6-3 . . CASSIYRASNTGELFF TGTGCCAGCAGTATATACCGGGCCTCGAACACCGGGGAGCTGTTTTTT
TRBJ2-2 TRBV6-1 few TRBD2 CASSDAGVVAGELFF TGTGCCAGCAGTGATGCGGGAGTTGTGGCCGGGGAGCTGTTTTTT